These 21 T cell receptor beta chains were all obtained from the same sample, sequenced in a study of response to subunit inactivated influenza vaccine. TCRdb fed the RT-PCR reads into MiXCR, producing one record per CDR3 protein. The top ten hold around 7.6% of the sample, which has some 600,000 distinct CDR3 sequences, around 15% seen once. The source material was PBMCs from blood, sampled around two weeks before vaccination. Receptors were obtained from a man in his forties or fifties who received an inactivated influenza vaccine.

This clonotype was seen a handful of times. The gene calls are TRBV4-3 and TRBJ2-2; 9 positions agree with TRBD1. Germline CDR1 reads LGHNA; CDR2 reads YSLEER. This CDR3 comprises 15 residues. Losses at the gene ends were 4 bases for V and 9 bases for J; bases not matched to a gene: 9. This CDR3 is CASSPLGQGYRELFF. CDR3 bases: TGCGCCAGCAGCCCGCTGGGACAGGGTTACCGGGAGCTGTTTTTT.

This clonotype was seen a handful of times. The CDR3 nucleotides read TGTGCCAGCAGCCACCCTACTAGCGGATCGAACACCGGGGAGCTGTTTTTT. This encodes CASSHPTSGSNTGELFF. The chain has TRBV4-2 and TRBJ2-2, with TRBD2 matching over 8 bases. The CDR3 is 17 amino acids. With V trimmed by 3 bases and J by 0 bases, 6 bases remained unmatched. Germline assignment: CDR1 LGHNA and CDR2 YNFKEQ.

This chain uses TRBV20-1 with TRBJ1-5; D unclear. Germline V gene data show CDR1 as DFQATT and CDR2 as SNEGSKA (reference sequence). The CDR3 has 13 amino acids. With 3 bases removed from V and 6 bases from J, the gap between germline ends came to 12 bases. The CDR3 reads CSASLDAGQPQHF. The CDR3 region has the DNA TGCAGTGCTAGCCTCGACGCGGGTCAGCCCCAGCATTTT.

In this sample, this clonotype turned up many times. A junction end diverges from the germline sequence, so it may reflect a read error. The chain is built from TRBV12-3 or TRBV12-4 and TRBJ2-1; the D gene is possibly TRBD2 (6 bases). The CDR3 has 11 amino acids. CDR3 coding DNA: TGTGCCAGCAGTCTAAGGGACTTTGGGGTTTTC. Its translation is CASSLRDFGVF.

This clonotype was detected many times. This chain uses TRBV7-2 with TRBJ2-7; 7 bases match TRBD1. The CDR3 has 12 residues. Unmatched junction bases numbered 3, after V lost 4 bases and J lost 6 bases. Germline V lookup: CDR1 SGHTA, CDR2 FQGNSA. In nucleotides, the CDR3 is TGTGCCAGCAGCTCCGACAGGGTCGAGCAGTACTTC. Amino acid sequence: CASSSDRVEQYF.

The J gene is TRBJ2-1, the V gene TRBV11-2; 12 bases map to TRBD2. Trimming removed 5 bases from V and 6 bases from J; junction bases left unmatched: 5. CDR3 length equals 15 residues. Germline V gene lookup returns CDR1 SGHAT and CDR2 FQNNGV. DNA of the CDR3: TGTGCCAGCAGCCCGACTAGCGGGAGAATCAATGAGCAGTTCTTC. As protein: CASSPTSGRINEQFF.

At least ten counts were recorded for this clonotype. The chain joins TRBV24-1 to TRBJ1-1; TRBD1 matches at 8 bases. Germline-derived CDR1 and CDR2 are KGHDR and SFDVKD. CDR3 size: 15 residues. J gave up 0 bases and V 9 bases, and 8 bases lay outside the gene matches. The CDR3 spells CATFSGQGMNTEAFF. The DNA for the CDR3 is TGTGCCACCTTCTCCGGACAGGGAATGAACACTGAAGCTTTCTTT.

The table lists this clonotype with many counts. V and J are TRBV7-9 and TRBJ1-6; no reliable D call. CDR1 and CDR2 from the germline V gene are SEHNR and FQNEAQ (reference sequence). CDR3 length: 15 residues. Trimming removed 5 bases from V and 5 bases from J, with 13 bases in between. CDR3 sequence reads: CASSGVWADNSPLHF. The CDR3 DNA reads as TGTGCCAGCAGCGGCGTTTGGGCTGATAATTCACCCCTCCACTTT.

This clonotype was observed a handful of times. This sequence joins TRBV7-2 and TRBJ2-2, with D perhaps given as TRBD1 or TRBD2 (5 bases each). Germline V gene data show CDR1 as SGHTA and CDR2 as FQGNSA. The CDR3 runs 15 residues. V gave up 3 bases and J gave up 3 bases, with 11 bases separating them. The CDR3 bases are TGTGCCAGCAGCTTGGGGACCCTATACACCGGGGAGCTGTTTTTT. Amino acid sequence: CASSLGTLYTGELFF.

V usage is TRBV28 and J usage is TRBJ2-2; either TRBD1 or TRBD2 may supply D (5 bases each). Trimming pared 5 bases from V and 3 bases from J, leaving 10 bases between. This CDR3 contains 14 residues. Germline loops: CDR1 MDHEN, CDR2 SYDVKM. The CDR3 sequence: CASSTPGHTGELFF. The CDR3 bases are TGTGCCAGCAGTACCCCGGGACACACCGGGGAGCTGTTTTTT.

This clonotype was found many times. V and J are TRBV12-3 or TRBV12-4 and TRBJ2-1; D is unclear. This CDR3 is 12 amino acids long. The germline V and J ends were trimmed by 4 bases and 4 bases, with 5 bases remaining between them. For the CDR3, the DNA is TGTGCCAGCAGTTCCATTTACAATGAGCAGTTCTTC. Protein sequence: CASSSIYNEQFF.

This clonotype was recorded at least ten times. The chain employs TRBV6-1 and TRBJ1-1; unclear D gene. The germline V gene has CDR1 MNHNS and CDR2 SASEGT. The CDR3 is 14 residues long. Trimming stripped 7 bases from V and 0 bases from J, with 12 bases between. The chain's CDR3 is CASNKDGLNTEAFF. In nucleotides, the CDR3 is TGTGCCAGCAATAAGGACGGTCTGAACACTGAAGCTTTCTTT.

This clonotype was observed many times. The rearrangement links TRBV2 to TRBJ2-2; TRBD1 agrees at 7 bases. The CDR3 is made up of 14 amino acids. Per the germline V gene, CDR1 is SNHLY and CDR2 is FYNNEI. Trimming took 5 bases from V and 6 from J; bases not matched to a gene: 6. The chain's CDR3 is CASSLRQGPGELFF. For the CDR3, the DNA is TGTGCCAGCAGTCTCAGACAGGGCCCCGGGGAGCTGTTTTTT.

This clonotype was detected a few times. In nucleotides, the CDR3 is TGCGCCAGCAGCTTGTGGGGGTTAGTGGATTCACCCCTCCACTTT. Protein product: CASSLWGLVDSPLHF. The chain has TRBV5-1 and TRBJ1-6, with a weak D call TRBD1 (5 bases). The V and J ends lost 1 base and 8 bases respectively, with 13 bases between them. Per germline, CDR1 SGHRS and CDR2 YFSETQ. This CDR3 has 15 amino acids.

The rearrangement links TRBV20-1 to TRBJ2-3; D gene ambiguous. The CDR3 consists of 14 residues. Per germline, CDR1 DFQATT and CDR2 SNEGSKA (reference sequence). Trimming removed 1 base at V and 0 bases at J, with 8 bases between. CDR3 loop: CSARVLESTDTQYF. CDR3 DNA: TGCAGTGCTAGAGTCCTAGAGAGCACAGATACGCAGTATTTT.

The chain uses TRBV6-2 or TRBV6-3 and TRBJ2-7; D is uncertain. The CDR3 is 13 amino acids. CDR1 and CDR2 (germline): MNHEY, SVGEGT. Trimming took 6 bases from V and 2 from J, leaving 11 bases between them. The DNA for the CDR3 is TGTGCCAGCAGCCATATTCCCCCCTACGAGCAGTACTTC. Protein product: CASSHIPPYEQYF.

At least ten counts were recorded for this clonotype. The J gene is TRBJ1-1, the V gene TRBV5-1; D is ambiguous. Per germline, CDR1 SGHRS and CDR2 YFSETQ. V dropped 0 bases and J dropped 3 bases, with 9 bases sitting between them. The CDR3 is 14 residues long. The CDR3 sequence is CASSLGQADTEAFF. In DNA, the CDR3 is TGCGCCAGCAGCTTGGGACAAGCGGACACTGAAGCTTTCTTT.

This clonotype turned up a few times. Written as DNA, the CDR3 is TGTGCCAGCACCGCCGGGACCTCCTCTGGAAACACCATATATTTT. This sequence encodes CASTAGTSSGNTIYF. This sequence joins TRBV12-3 or TRBV12-4 and TRBJ1-3, with a possible D match to TRBD1 (5 bases). This CDR3 spans 15 amino acids. With 7 bases removed from V and 0 bases from J, the gap between germline ends came to 13 bases.

The V call is TRBV20-1, the J call TRBJ2-1; 14 positions agree with TRBD2. In germline, CDR1 is DFQATT, CDR2 SNEGSKA (reference sequence). The CDR3 is 16 amino acids. The trim removed 1 base at V and 6 bases at J, leaving 5 bases unmatched. CDR3 DNA sequence: TGCAGTGCTAGAGGGACTAGCGGGGGGACCCCCAATGAGCAGTTCTTC. Amino acid sequence: CSARGTSGGTPNEQFF.

In its sample, this clonotype was seen many times. The chain joins TRBV12-3 or TRBV12-4 to TRBJ2-1, with a weak D call TRBD2 (6 bases). This CDR3 contains 14 residues. The ends were cut back, 4 bases at V and 7 bases at J, with 14 bases in the middle. CDR3 nucleotides: TGTGCCAGCAGTTATGGTGGGGGGAGAAATGAGCAGTTCTTC. Translating it yields CASSYGGGRNEQFF.

Many counts were recorded for this clonotype. The V and J genes are TRBV5-1 and TRBJ2-3; 10 bases match TRBD2. The CDR3 sequence is 17 residues long. The trim removed 0 bases at V and 3 bases at J, leaving 7 bases unmatched. From germline, CDR1 is SGHRS and CDR2 YFSETQ. In DNA, the CDR3 is TGCGCCAGCAGCTTGGGGAGTTCTAGCGGGGGAACAGATACGCAGTATTTT. It codes for CASSLGSSSGGTDTQYF.